The next 16 T cell receptor beta chains were all read from a single sample in a study of technical replicates of blood from a few donors. Clones were read by immunoSEQ multiplex PCR, and TCRdb kept only the in-frame ones, dropping some. This sample carries around 73,000 clones, more than 90% of them seen once, and the ten largest clones take approximately 5%. The specimen sequenced was PBMCs. These receptors were taken from a human donor in good health. Some clones in this sample may be carry-over from other donors' samples.

In DNA form, the CDR3 reads TGTGCCAGCCGACAGGTTCCCCCGACATTTGGTGAGCAGTTCTTC. Its translation is CASRQVPPTFGEQFF. The chain couples TRBV27 to TRBJ2-1; D is possibly TRBD1 (6 bases). V shed 8 bases and J shed 9 bases, with 23 bases lying between them. From germline, CDR1 is MNHEY and CDR2 SMNVEV (reference sequence). CDR3 length: 15 amino acids.

Points on this clone: The sample contains more than one DNA sequence encoding this CDR3. This rearrangement joins TRBV18 to TRBJ2-1; 11 nucleotides agree with TRBD2. Germline V gene data show CDR1 as KGHSH and CDR2 as LQKENI. Trimming took 0 bases from V and 5 from J; bases not matched to a gene: 6. The CDR3 spans 17 residues. The CDR3, as DNA: TGTGCCAGCTCACCACCGGGTACTAGCGGGGGAGACAATGAGCAGTTCTTC. It codes for CASSPPGTSGGDNEQFF.

The chain recombines TRBV29-1 with TRBJ2-7, with 10 bases lining up with TRBD1. The CDR3 is made up of 13 amino acids. V shed 3 bases and J 3 bases; nucleotides not matched to a gene: 2. From germline, CDR1 is SQVTM and CDR2 ANQGSEA. The DNA of the CDR3 is TGCAGCGTTGAGGGACAGGGGCGCTACGAGCAGTACTTC. Translation gives CSVEGQGRYEQYF.

In this sample, this clone turned up once. Here the CDR3 DNA reads TGTGCCAGCAGCCCCGGGGATTCGGACACAGATACGCAGTATTTT. Its protein product is CASSPGDSDTDTQYF. The chain has TRBV4-2 and TRBJ2-3, with D maybe TRBD2 (5 bases). The germline V gene encodes CDR1 LGHNA and CDR2 YNFKEQ. The V gene lost 4 bases and the J gene lost 2 bases, with 13 bases spanning the gap. The CDR3 sequence is 15 residues long.

The rearrangement joins TRBV5-1 to TRBJ1-3; D might be TRBD1 (6 bases). CDR3 length: 16 amino acids. V lost 0 bases and J 0 bases, leaving 10 bases between the germline ends. Germline CDR1 SGHRS, CDR2 YFSETQ. The CDR3 spells CASSLDRAFSGNTIYF. In nucleotides, the CDR3 is TGCGCCAGCAGCTTGGACAGGGCCTTCTCTGGAAACACCATATATTTT. Full variable domain (remainder filled in from reference TRBV5-1 and TRBJ1-3): KAGVTQTPRYLIKTRGQQVTLSCSPISGHRSVSWYQQTPGQGLQFLFEYFSETQRNKGNFPGRFSGRQFSNSRSEMNVSTLELGDSALYLCASSLDRAFSGNTIYFGEGSWLTVV.

The CDR3 DNA is TGTGCCAGCAGCCCCCGCGTAGCGGGAGGTTCAGATACGCAGTATTTT. This translates into CASSPRVAGGSDTQYF. This chain uses TRBV7-2 with TRBJ2-3, with 10 bases fitting TRBD2. This CDR3 has 16 amino acids. Trimming at V came to 5 bases and at J to 4 bases, leaving 9 bases not matched to a gene. The germline V gene has CDR1 SGHTA and CDR2 FQGNSA.

This chain links TRBV18 with TRBJ2-5; 7 bases agree with TRBD1. The V segment lost 6 bases and the J segment 4 bases; nucleotides outside the gene matches: 5. Germline lookup yields CDR1 KGHSH and CDR2 LQKENI. This CDR3 region has 13 residues. Here the CDR3 reads CASSNRGSETQYF. In DNA form, the CDR3 reads TGTGCCAGCTCCAACAGGGGATCAGAGACCCAGTACTTC. Drawing the rest from reference TRBV18 and TRBJ2-5, the complete variable domain is NAGVMQNPRHLVRRRGQEARLRCSPMKGHSHVYWYRQLPEEGLKFMVYLQKENIIDESGMPKERFSAEFPKEGPSILRIQQVVRGDSAAYFCASSNRGSETQYFGPGTRLLVL.

The V gene is TRBV7-2, the J gene TRBJ1-2, with D perhaps TRBD1 (5 bases). Per the germline V gene, CDR1 is SGHTA and CDR2 is FQGNSA. Trimming left V 0 bases short and J 0 bases short, with 8 bases between. This CDR3 spans 15 amino acids. The CDR3 is CASSLARGSNYGYTF. The CDR3 nucleotides read TGTGCCAGCAGCTTAGCGCGGGGCTCTAACTATGGCTACACCTTC.

V and J are TRBV7-2 and TRBJ1-1; D is perhaps TRBD1 (5 bases). This CDR3 contains 14 residues. V lost 5 bases, J lost 7 bases, and 17 bases lay in between. From germline, CDR1 is SGHTA and CDR2 FQGNSA. The CDR3 DNA follows: TGTGCCAGCAGCCCGGCAGGCAGGGCGGATGAAGCTTTCTTT. Protein sequence: CASSPAGRADEAFF.

The rearrangement uses TRBV7-9 and TRBJ2-7; unclear D gene. The CDR3 is 14 amino acids. CDR1 and CDR2 (germline): SEHNR, FQNEAQ (reference sequence). Trimming cost V 5 bases and J 2 bases, with 13 bases left between them. The CDR3 spells CASSLAGKPYEQYF. In DNA, the CDR3 is TGTGCCAGCAGCCTCGCCGGTAAACCCTACGAGCAGTACTTC.

The chain is built from TRBV5-6 and TRBJ2-2; 12 positions agree with TRBD2. Germline V gene data show CDR1 as SGHDT and CDR2 as YYEEEE. This CDR3 is built from 15 residues. The V segment lost 4 bases and the J segment 10 bases; nucleotides outside the gene matches: 8. CDR3 protein: CASSKASGRAVELFF. The CDR3 DNA reads as TGTGCCAGCAGCAAGGCTAGCGGGAGGGCGGTGGAGCTGTTTTTT.

The chain uses TRBV6-5 and TRBJ2-2; 8 nucleotides line up with TRBD1. This CDR3 is built from 16 residues. V dropped 0 bases and J dropped 6; count of bases not matched to a gene: 6. Germline V CDR1 and CDR2: MNHEY, SVGAGI. CDR3: CASSYSGRGRPGELFF. Here the CDR3 DNA reads TGTGCCAGCAGTTACTCAGGCAGGGGGCGCCCCGGGGAGCTGTTTTTT.

The V and J genes are TRBV27 and TRBJ1-2; TRBD1 is a possible D gene (6 bases). The CDR3 is 13 amino acids. Germline CDR1 reads MNHEY; CDR2 reads SMNVEV (reference sequence). V gave up 6 bases and J gave up 8 bases, with 16 bases separating them. The CDR3 loop reads CASSLTTGQGYTF. In DNA, the CDR3 is TGTGCCAGCAGCCTTACGACAGGCCAAGGCTACACCTTC.

The J gene is TRBJ2-2, the V gene TRBV2; D is undetermined. The V gene's germline CDR1 is SNHLY and CDR2 FYNNEI. V lost 4 bases and J lost 5, with 8 bases in between. CDR3 length equals 13 residues. The CDR3 protein is CASSVRGTGELFF. The CDR3 DNA reads as TGTGCCAGCAGTGTTCGAGGAACCGGGGAGCTGTTTTTT.

This clone was seen a few times. The chain has TRBV5-4 and TRBJ1-2; 9 bases are shared with TRBD1. The CDR3 length is 13 residues. Germline V CDR1 and CDR2: SGHNT, YYREEE (reference sequence). The junction had 3 bases not matched to a gene; V was cut back by 2 bases and J by 7 bases. This CDR3 is CASSLQGAVGYTF. CDR3 in DNA: TGTGCCAGCAGCTTACAGGGGGCGGTTGGCTACACCTTC.

V and J are TRBV27 and TRBJ2-1; D perhaps matches TRBD2 (6 bases). Per the germline V gene, CDR1 is MNHEY and CDR2 is SMNVEV (reference sequence). The CDR3 covers 11 residues. Trimming stripped 8 bases from V and 10 bases from J, with 12 bases between. CDR3 in amino acids: CASSLGREQFF. CDR3 nucleotides: TGTGCCAGCTCACTAGGGAGGGAGCAGTTCTTC.